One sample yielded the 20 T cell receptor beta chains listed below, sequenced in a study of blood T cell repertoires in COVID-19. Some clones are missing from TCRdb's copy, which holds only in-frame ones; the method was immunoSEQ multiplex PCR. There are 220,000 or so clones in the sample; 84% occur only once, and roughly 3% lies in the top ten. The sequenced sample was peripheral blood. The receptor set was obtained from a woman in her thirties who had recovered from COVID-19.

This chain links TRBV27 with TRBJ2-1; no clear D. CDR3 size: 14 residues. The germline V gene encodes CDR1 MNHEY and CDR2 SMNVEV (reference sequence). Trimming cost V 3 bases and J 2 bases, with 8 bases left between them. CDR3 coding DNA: TGTGCCAGCAGTTTGACCGACACCTACAATGAGCAGTTCTTC. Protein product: CASSLTDTYNEQFF.

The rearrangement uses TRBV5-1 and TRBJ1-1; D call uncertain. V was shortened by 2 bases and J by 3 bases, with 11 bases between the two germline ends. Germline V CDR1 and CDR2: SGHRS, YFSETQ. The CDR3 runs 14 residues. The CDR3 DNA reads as TGCGCCAGCAGCTTTTTATCCGGGGACACTGAAGCTTTCTTT. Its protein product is CASSFLSGDTEAFF.

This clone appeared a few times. The CDR3 region is CASSESRASNQPQHF. CDR3 DNA sequence: TGTGCCAGCAGTGAAAGCAGGGCCTCTAATCAGCCCCAGCATTTT. The genes are TRBV2 and TRBJ1-5; TRBD1 is a possible D gene (5 bases). CDR1 and CDR2 (germline): SNHLY, FYNNEI. V was cut by 2 bases and J by 4 bases, with 12 bases left in between. The CDR3 contains 15 residues. The variable domain in full, with the rest retrieved from reference TRBV2 and TRBJ1-5, is EPEVTQTPSHQVTQMGQEVILRCVPISNHLYFYWYRQILGQKVEFLVSFYNNEISEKSEIFDDQFSVERPDGSNFTLKIRSTKLEDSAMYFCASSESRASNQPQHFGDGTRLSIL.

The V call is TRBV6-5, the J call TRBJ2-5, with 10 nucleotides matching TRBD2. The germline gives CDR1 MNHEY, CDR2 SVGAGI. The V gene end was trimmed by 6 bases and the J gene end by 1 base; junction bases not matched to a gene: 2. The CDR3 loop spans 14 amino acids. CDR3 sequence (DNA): TGTGCCAGCAGATCTAGCGGGAGCCAAGAGACCCAGTACTTC. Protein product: CASRSSGSQETQYF.

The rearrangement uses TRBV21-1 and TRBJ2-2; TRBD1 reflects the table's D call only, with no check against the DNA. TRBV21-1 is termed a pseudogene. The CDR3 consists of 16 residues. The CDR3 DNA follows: TGTGCCAGCAGCAAATCGGGGGACAGGGGATCCGGGGAGCTGTTTTTT. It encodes CASSKSGDRGSGELFF.

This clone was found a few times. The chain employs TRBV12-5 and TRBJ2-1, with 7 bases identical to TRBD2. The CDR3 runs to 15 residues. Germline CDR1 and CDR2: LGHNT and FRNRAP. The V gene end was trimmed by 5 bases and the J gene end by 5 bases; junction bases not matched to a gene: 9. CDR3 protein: CASGPLREYNNEQFF. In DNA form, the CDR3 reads TGTGCTAGTGGTCCCCTGCGGGAGTATAACAATGAGCAGTTCTTC.

DNA for the CDR3: TGTGCCAGCACCTACAGGACAGGGGGGGACTATGGCTACACCTTC. Encoded protein: CASTYRTGGDYGYTF. The genes are TRBV7-2 and TRBJ1-2, with 10 positions matching TRBD1. Germline V gives CDR1 SGHTA, CDR2 FQGNSA. This CDR3 has 15 residues. V shed 7 bases, J shed 3 bases, and the junction held 8 bases outside the gene matches. The complete variable domain, with remaining parts taken from reference TRBV7-2 and TRBJ1-2, reads GAGVSQSPSNKVTEKGKDVELRCDPISGHTALYWYRQSLGQGLEFLIYFQGNSAPDKSGLPSDRFSAERTGGSVSTLTIQRTQQEDSAVYLCASTYRTGGDYGYTFGSGTRLTVV.

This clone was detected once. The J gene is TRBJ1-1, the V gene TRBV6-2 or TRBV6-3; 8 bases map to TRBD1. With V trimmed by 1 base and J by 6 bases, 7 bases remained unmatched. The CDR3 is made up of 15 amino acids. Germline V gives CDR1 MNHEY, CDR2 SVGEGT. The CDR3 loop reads CASSYWPGGGSEAFF. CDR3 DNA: TGTGCCAGCAGTTACTGGCCAGGGGGCGGGTCTGAAGCTTTCTTT.

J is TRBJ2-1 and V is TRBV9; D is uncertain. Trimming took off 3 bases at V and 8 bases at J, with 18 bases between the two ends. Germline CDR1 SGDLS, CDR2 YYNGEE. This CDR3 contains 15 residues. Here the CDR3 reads CASSAPTPIKDEQFF. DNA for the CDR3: TGTGCCAGCAGCGCCCCCACACCGATTAAAGATGAGCAGTTCTTC.

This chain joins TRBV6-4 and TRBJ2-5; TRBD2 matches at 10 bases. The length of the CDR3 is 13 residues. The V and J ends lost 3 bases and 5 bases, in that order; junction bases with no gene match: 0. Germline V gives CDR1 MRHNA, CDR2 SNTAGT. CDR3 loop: CASSEAGGETQYF. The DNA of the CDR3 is TGTGCCAGCAGTGAAGCGGGGGGGGAGACCCAGTACTTC.

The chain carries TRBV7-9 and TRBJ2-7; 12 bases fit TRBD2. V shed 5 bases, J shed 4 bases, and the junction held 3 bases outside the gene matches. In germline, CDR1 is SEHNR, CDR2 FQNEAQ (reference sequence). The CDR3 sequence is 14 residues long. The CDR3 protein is CASSMTSGGYEQYF. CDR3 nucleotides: TGTGCCAGCAGCATGACTAGCGGGGGTTACGAGCAGTACTTC.

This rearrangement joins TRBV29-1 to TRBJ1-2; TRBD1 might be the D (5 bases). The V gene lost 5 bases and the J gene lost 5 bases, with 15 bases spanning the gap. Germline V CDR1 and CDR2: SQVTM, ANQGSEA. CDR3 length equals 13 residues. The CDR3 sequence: CSVSEGNGYGYTF. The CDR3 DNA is TGCAGCGTTTCGGAGGGGAATGGTTATGGCTACACCTTC.

DNA of the CDR3: TGTGCCAGCAGCGAGACCCCACTAGCGGGTGTATCCACAGATACGCAGTATTTT. This codes for CASSETPLAGVSTDTQYF. V usage is TRBV5-4 and J usage is TRBJ2-3, with 9 bases aligning to TRBD2. CDR3 length equals 18 residues. V shed 4 bases and J 2 bases; nucleotides not matched to a gene: 14. Germline CDR1 is SGHNT and CDR2 is YYREEE (reference sequence).

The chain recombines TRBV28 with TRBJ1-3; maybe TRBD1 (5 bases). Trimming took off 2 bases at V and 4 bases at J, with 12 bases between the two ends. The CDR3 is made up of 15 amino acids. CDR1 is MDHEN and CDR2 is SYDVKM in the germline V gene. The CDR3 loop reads CASSLARAGGNTIYF. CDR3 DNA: TGTGCCAGCAGTTTAGCCAGGGCAGGGGGAAACACCATATATTTT. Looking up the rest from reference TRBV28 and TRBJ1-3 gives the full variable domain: DVKVTQSSRYLVKRTGEKVFLECVQDMDHENMFWYRQDPGLGLRLIYFSYDVKMKEKGDIPEGYSVSREKKERFSLILESASTNQTSMYLCASSLARAGGNTIYFGEGSWLTVV.

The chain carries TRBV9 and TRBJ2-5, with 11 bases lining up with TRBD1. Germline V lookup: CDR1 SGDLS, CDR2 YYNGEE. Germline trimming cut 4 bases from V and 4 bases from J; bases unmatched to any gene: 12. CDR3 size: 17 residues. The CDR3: CASSLYSDRGRIETQYF. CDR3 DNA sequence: TGTGCCAGCAGCCTATATTCGGACAGGGGGCGCATAGAGACCCAGTACTTC.

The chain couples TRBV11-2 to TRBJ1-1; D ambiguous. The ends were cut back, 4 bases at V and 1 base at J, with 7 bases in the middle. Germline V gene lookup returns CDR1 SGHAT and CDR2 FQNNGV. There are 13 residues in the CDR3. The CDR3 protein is CASSYSGNTEAFF. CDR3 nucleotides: TGTGCCAGCAGCTATTCAGGGAACACTGAAGCTTTCTTT.

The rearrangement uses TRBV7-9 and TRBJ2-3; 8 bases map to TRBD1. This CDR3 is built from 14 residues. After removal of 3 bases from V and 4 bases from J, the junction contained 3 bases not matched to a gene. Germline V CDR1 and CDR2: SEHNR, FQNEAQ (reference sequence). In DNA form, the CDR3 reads TGTGCCAGCAGCTTTGGACAGGGCGCAGATACGCAGTATTTT. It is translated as CASSFGQGADTQYF.

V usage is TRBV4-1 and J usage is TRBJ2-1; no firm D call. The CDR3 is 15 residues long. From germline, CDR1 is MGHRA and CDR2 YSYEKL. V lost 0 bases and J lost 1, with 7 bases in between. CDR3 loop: CASSQEKASYNEQFF. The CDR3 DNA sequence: TGCGCCAGCAGCCAAGAAAAAGCATCCTACAATGAGCAGTTCTTC.

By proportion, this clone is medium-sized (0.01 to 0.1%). CDR3 in amino acids: CASSFAPQGLFF. CDR3 sequence (DNA): TGTGCCAGCAGTTTCGCCCCGCAGGGGCTGTTTTTT. The gene calls are TRBV28 and TRBJ1-4, with D perhaps TRBD1 (6 bases). The CDR3 is 12 residues long. Germline assignment: CDR1 MDHEN and CDR2 SYDVKM. Trimming pared 3 bases from V and 14 bases from J, leaving 13 bases between.

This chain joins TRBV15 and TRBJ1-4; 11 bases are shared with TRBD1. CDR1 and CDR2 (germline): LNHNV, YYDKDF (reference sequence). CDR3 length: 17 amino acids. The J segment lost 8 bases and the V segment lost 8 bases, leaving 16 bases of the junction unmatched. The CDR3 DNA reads TGTGCCACCGGTGCCGGGACAGGGGGAATTAGGGCGGAAAAACTGTTTTTT. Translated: CATGAGTGGIRAEKLFF.